This TCR beta chain was captured by sequencing in a study of read filtering for tumor transcriptome and immune sequencing. CDR1 is SGHTA, CDR2 FQGTGA, per germline. CDR3 size: 15 residues. Remarks on this clonotype: Its antigen is undetermined. Germline is not matched at one junction end, which may reflect a read error.

General study results and limits: The CD138-negative fraction was mixed bone marrow immune cells, not pure T cells. Compared with RNA-seq, IR-seq gave much higher clonotype depth and reliability.

From approximately 430 ng of RNA, a library with molecular barcoded alpha/delta and beta/gamma adaptors was made. One entry per CDR3 protein results from TCRdb running MiXCR on the reads. Counted here are under 150,000 distinct CDR3 sequences, less than 15% occurring once; the ten biggest clones make up just under 8.5%. The V call is TRBV7-3, the J call TRBJ2-1; 7 bases fit TRBD2. Sequencing input: a population of CD138-negative cells sorted from bone marrow. The TCR sequence derives from a donor at least 40 years old with multiple myeloma. The CDR3 loop reads CASSLMPSGYNEQSF. CDR3 bases: TGTGCCAGCAGCTTAATGCCTAGCGGCTACAATGAGCAGTCCTTC. Together with reference TRBV7-3 and TRBJ2-1, the CDR3 gives the full variable domain: GAGVSQTPSNKVTEKGKYVELRCDPISGHTALYWYRQSLGQGPEFLIYFQGTGAADDSGLPNDRFFAVRPEGSVSTLKIQRTERGDSAVYLCASSLMPSGYNEQSFGPGTRLTVL.